This note documents a single TCR beta chain sequence. Its target is not known. This table comes from immunoSEQ multiplex PCR, and its TCRdb copy is limited to in-frame clones, with some not included. Of about 23,000 clones detected, about 80% appear once; the ten largest clones hold around 4.8%. The CDR3 extends over 16 amino acids. From germline, CDR1 is MGHRA and CDR2 YSYEKL. Trimming left V 0 bases short and J 3 bases short, with 15 bases between. This specimen comes from a study of T cells in localized non-small cell lung cancer. Study-wide results and limits: Uninvolved adjacent lung showed the highest T cell clonality, exceeding tumor.

The sequence was obtained from a man aged 35-69 years with stage II lung adenocarcinoma. V usage is TRBV4-1 and J usage is TRBJ2-7; perhaps TRBD2 as D (5 bases). This specimen was PBMCs, taken before any cancer treatment. For the CDR3, the DNA is TGCGCCAGCAGCCAAGATATGGCGGGCCCGCTCTACGAGCAGTACTTC. This gives the protein CASSQDMAGPLYEQYF.